These T cell receptor beta chains were read from a single sample in a study of CD8 T cells in Susac syndrome. MiXCR, run by TCRdb on the immunoSEQ multiplex PCR reads, gives a single entry per CDR3 protein. The table shows approximately 100,000 distinct CDR3 sequences, with about nine tenths occurring only once. Source material: CD4+ T cells from PBMCs. These receptors all stem from a human donor in good health. The CDR3 runs from the conserved cysteine through the conserved F or W. The D gene is left open where the match is weak. Clone sizes are given selectively: once, few, many, or a class where the clone is expanded.

CASSLDRGRLSYEQYF	TGTGCCAGCAGCTTAGACAGGGGCCGCCTCTCCTACGAGCAGTACTTC	TRBV7-2	-	TRBD1	TRBJ2-7
CASSQDLTTGRGYTF	TGTGCCAGCAGCCAAGATCTCACGACAGGGCGCGGCTACACCTTC	TRBV4-2	-	TRBD1	TRBJ1-2
CASSESVNQPQHF	TGTGCCAGCAGTGAATCAGTGAATCAGCCCCAGCATTTT	TRBV2	-	-	TRBJ1-5
CASTPGAGATGELFF	TGTGCCAGCACCCCGGGAGCGGGGGCCACCGGGGAGCTGTTTTTT	TRBV12-3/TRBV12-4	-	TRBD2	TRBJ2-2
CASSIGTGTGDTEAFF	TGTGCCAGTAGTATAGGAACCGGGACAGGGGACACTGAAGCTTTCTTT	TRBV19	-	TRBD1	TRBJ1-1
CASSSPGTSGRGEQYF	TGTGCCAGCAGCTCGCCGGGGACTAGCGGGAGGGGCGAGCAGTACTTC	TRBV5-4	-	TRBD2	TRBJ2-7
CASSSTTVGSSRGYGYTF	TGTGCCAGCAGCTCCACCACCGTTGGATCCTCCAGGGGCTATGGCTACACCTTC	TRBV5-6	-	-	TRBJ1-2
CSVDGRLRHEQFF	TGCAGCGTTGATGGGAGGCTGAGGCACGAGCAGTTCTTC	TRBV29-1	-	-	TRBJ2-1
CASSPRLQMNTEAFF	TGTGCCAGCAGCCCCCGGTTACAGATGAACACTGAAGCTTTCTTT	TRBV14	once	-	TRBJ1-1
CSARDQGPYEQYF	TGCAGTGCTAGAGATCAGGGACCATACGAGCAGTACTTC	TRBV20-1	-	-	TRBJ2-7
CASSQGGRTSTDTQYF	TGTGCCAGCAGCCAAGGCGGGAGGACTAGCACAGATACGCAGTATTTT	TRBV4-2	-	TRBD2	TRBJ2-3
CSARDPAFYGYTF	TGCAGTGCTAGAGATCCGGCGTTCTATGGCTACACCTTC	TRBV20-1	once	-	TRBJ1-2
CASSSLIGPEAYEQYF	TGTGCCAGCAGCTCTTTAATCGGTCCGGAAGCCTACGAGCAGTACTTC	TRBV28	-	-	TRBJ2-7
CASSSSMAGGLSGANVLTF	TGCGCCAGCAGCTCATCCATGGCGGGGGGACTCTCTGGGGCCAACGTCCTGACTTTC	TRBV5-1	once	TRBD2	TRBJ2-6
CASSSSQGFAYNEQFF	TGTGCCAGCAGTTCATCACAGGGATTCGCCTACAATGAGCAGTTCTTC	TRBV28	-	-	TRBJ2-1
CASSLHNQPQHF	TGTGCCAGCAGCTTACACAATCAGCCCCAGCATTTT	TRBV7-9	-	-	TRBJ1-5